This TCR beta chain was identified in a study of blood T cell repertoires in COVID-19 (dated by TCRdb to 2018 to 2020). With regard to the full study: Samples from collaborators originated in the United States, Italy and Spain and spanned both the acute and convalescent phases of COVID-19. Where available, HLA class I and class II types were taken from metadata supplied by the sample provider and were not determined by assay-based typing. A freely available public database, intended as a resource for researchers studying the immune response to SARS-CoV-2, is where the repertoires were released. The dataset comprised deeply sampled blood TCRbeta repertoires from subjects exposed to, actively infected with, or recovered from COVID-19. The samples were drawn from the first 160 participants of the ongoing ImmuneRACE study and from 1,200 or so subjects provided by 6 global collaborators. The material from the prospective study consisted of cDNA or gDNA derived from T cells, B-cell-depleted T cells, or PBMCs. Nearly every sample came with metadata listing a de-identified subject ID, COVID-19 status, age in years and sex.

Including cysteine and phenylalanine, the CDR3 has 16 amino acids. Only the CDR3 DNA stays, 48 bases, in frame from base 1. The germline V gene (reference sequence) sets CDR1 to SSHAT and CDR2 to FNYEAQ. Broader findings and caveats from the paper: How much clinical and demographic metadata was included differed by source and by participant, and the metadata was provided uncurated.

As for this clone: Its antigen specificity is not known. An end of the junction does not agree with germline; a read error may underlie this.

Whole blood was collected in K2EDTA tubes by collaborating institutions according to the institutions' own protocols. For TCRbeta analysis, collaborators shipped samples as frozen whole blood, isolated PBMCs, or DNA extracted from either of those sample types. The immunoSEQ Assay, a bias-controlled multiplex PCR, was used to amplify TCRbeta CDR3 regions from genomic DNA. As for the original processing: The number of nucleated cells in each sample was estimated by amplification of reference gene primers within the assay. Sequence reads were collapsed and filtered to measure the absolute abundance of every unique TCRbeta CDR3 rearrangement. Productive Simpson clonality was computed per sample as the square root of Simpson's diversity index over productive rearrangements. TCRdb obtained this table from immuneACCESS and retained in-frame rearrangements with V and J assigned. These tables miss some clones; where compared with another copy, unresolved V genes account for less than half of the shortfall, and the remainder is unexplained. The V and J calls and the clone size are those of that table, but D and trimming were determined from the DNA. The sample data list tens of thousands of clones, and about 80% of these were observed just once. The ten largest make up roughly 21% of the sample.

The chain links TRBV7-7 with TRBJ2-2; 10 middle bases align to TRBD2. What was sequenced was peripheral blood. The receptor was isolated from a human donor in a cohort sampled during active COVID-19. CDR3 reads: CASSFGLAVNTGELFF. At the DNA level, the sequence is TGTGCTAGCAGCTTCGGACTAGCGGTTAACACCGGGGAGCTGTTTTTT.